This passage covers 4 T cell receptor beta chains from one sample sequenced in a study of cytomegalovirus exposure and HLA in healthy donors. The PCR used 60 Vbeta and 13 Jbeta primers. TCRdb's table, derived via immunoSEQ multiplex PCR, lists solely in-frame clones and lacks some. The table lists some 130,000 clones. The sample taken for sequencing was PBMCs. Source of these receptors: a man younger than 30 in good health and CMV-seronegative.

The J gene is TRBJ2-1, the V gene TRBV28, with 8 bases lining up with TRBD2. Germline trimming cut 3 bases from V and 4 bases from J; bases unmatched to any gene: 5. Germline V gene data show CDR1 as MDHEN and CDR2 as SYDVKM. The CDR3 covers 15 residues. The CDR3: CASSFGGGPYNEQFF. CDR3 nucleotide sequence: TGTGCCAGCAGTTTTGGCGGGGGGCCGTACAATGAGCAGTTCTTC.

J is TRBJ2-4 and V is TRBV7-3; TRBD1 matches at 10 bases. Germline V lookup: CDR1 SGHTA, CDR2 FQGTGA. CDR3 length equals 15 residues. V shed 5 bases, J shed 8 bases, and the junction held 9 bases outside the gene matches. In DNA form, the CDR3 reads TGTGCCAGCAGCGCGCGGACAGGGGGGTTTGACATTCAGTACTTC. Translating it yields CASSARTGGFDIQYF.

The chain uses TRBV28 and TRBJ2-7; 13 nucleotides line up with TRBD2. Losses at the gene ends were 4 bases for V and 4 bases for J; bases not matched to a gene: 7. The germline gives CDR1 MDHEN, CDR2 SYDVKM. This CDR3 has 16 amino acids. Written as DNA, the CDR3 is TGTGCCAGCAGTTCCTCCGGGACTAGCGGGACGTACGAGCAGTACTTC. This translates into CASSSSGTSGTYEQYF.

This chain uses TRBV7-9 with TRBJ1-5; possibly TRBD1 for D (5 bases). Germline V gives CDR1 SEHNR, CDR2 FQNEAQ (reference sequence). The V and J ends lost 1 base and 9 bases respectively, with 10 bases between them. The CDR3 has 13 residues. The DNA for the CDR3 is TGTGCCAGCAGCTTAGAGGGGCGGCGGCCCCAGCATTTT. Its translation is CASSLEGRRPQHF.